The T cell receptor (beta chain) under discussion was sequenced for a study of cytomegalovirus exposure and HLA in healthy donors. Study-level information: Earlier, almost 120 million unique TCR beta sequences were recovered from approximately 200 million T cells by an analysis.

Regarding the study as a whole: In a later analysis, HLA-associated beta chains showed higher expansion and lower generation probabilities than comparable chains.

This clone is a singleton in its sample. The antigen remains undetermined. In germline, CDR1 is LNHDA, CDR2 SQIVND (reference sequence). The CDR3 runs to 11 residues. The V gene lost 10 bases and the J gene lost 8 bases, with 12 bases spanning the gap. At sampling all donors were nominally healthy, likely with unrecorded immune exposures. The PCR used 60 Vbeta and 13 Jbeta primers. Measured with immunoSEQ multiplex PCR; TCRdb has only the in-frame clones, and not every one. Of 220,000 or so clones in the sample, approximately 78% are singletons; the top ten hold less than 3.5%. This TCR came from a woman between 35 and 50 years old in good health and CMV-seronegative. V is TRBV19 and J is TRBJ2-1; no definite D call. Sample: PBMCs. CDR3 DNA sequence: TGTGCCACAAGGAGTGGCTATGAGCAGTTCTTC. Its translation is CATRSGYEQFF.